Sequencing of this T cell receptor beta chain was carried out in a study of OX40 agonist ivuxolimab in advanced cancers. The overall study: Aged roughly 23 to 79 with a mean of about 63 years, they were 82.7% male. Study-wide results and limits: Also showing low normalized T-cell clonal expansion were some of the nonresponders.

Comments on this clone: Its antigen is unidentified.

Unmatched junction bases numbered 9, after V lost 5 bases and J lost 5 bases. This CDR3 contains 15 residues. CDR1 LNHDA and CDR2 SQIVND come from the germline V gene (reference sequence). The protocol was immunoSEQ multiplex PCR, while the TCRdb copy is restricted to in-frame clones and leaves out a portion. This sample yields roughly 100,000 clones, of which more than 95% are seen a single time; around 2.2% belongs to the top ten. The source was CD4+ or CD8+ T cells sorted from blood, collected in a trial of the OX40 agonist ivuxolimab. The clonotype was recovered from an adult with an advanced solid tumor such as melanoma, head and neck, liver or kidney cancer. The chain carries TRBV19 and TRBJ2-1; 7 nucleotides match TRBD2. DNA for the CDR3: TGTGCCAGTAGTGTCCACCGGGACTACAACAATGAGCAGTTCTTC. Translation gives CASSVHRDYNNEQFF.